A selection of T cell receptor beta chains follows, all from one sample in a study of low-dose radiotherapy and immunotherapy resistance in tumors. Each CDR3 protein is one row after TCRdb ran MiXCR on the reads. The sample carries more than 85,000 distinct CDR3 sequences, roughly 9% recorded once. The sample in question was PBMCs, obtained before treatment. All receptors derive from a male donor with prostate cancer. The CDR3 runs from the conserved cysteine through the conserved F or W. D genes are given only for firm matches. The size entry is marked missing in some rows and otherwise reads once, few, many or a size class.

D gene	V gene	J gene	clone size	CDR3 DNA	CDR3 protein
TRBD1	TRBV27	TRBJ1-6	few	TGTGCCAGCAGTGGACAGGGGGTTAATTCACCCCTCCACTTT	CASSGQGVNSPLHF
-	TRBV27	TRBJ2-7	many	TGTGCCAGCAGTTTAAGGAAGGGGCGCGAGCAGTACTTC	CASSLRKGREQYF
-	TRBV27	TRBJ2-7	few	TGTGCCAGCAGTTTAGGAGGCGGTACCTACGAGCAGTACTTC	CASSLGGGTYEQYF
TRBD2	TRBV3-1	TRBJ2-7	many	TGTGCCAGCAGCCAAGAGGGGCCGCTAGCGGGGACCTACGAGCAGTACTTC	CASSQEGPLAGTYEQYF
TRBD2	TRBV30	TRBJ2-5	-	TGTGCCTGGACGAAGGGACTAGCTGAGTACAATGAGCAGTACTTC	CAWTKGLAEYNEQYF
-	TRBV15	TRBJ2-7	many	TGTGCCACCAGCAGAGATAGGACCGATGAAAAGTACTTC	CATSRDRTDEKYF
-	TRBV7-9	TRBJ2-1	few	TGTGCCAGCAGCGACGTCAATGAGCAGTTCTTC	CASSDVNEQFF
-	TRBV6-1	TRBJ1-4	many	TGTGCCAGCAGTCGACACGTGGGTACTAATGAAAAACTGTTTTTT	CASSRHVGTNEKLFF
TRBD2	TRBV20-1	TRBJ2-1	many	TGCAGTGCTAGGGCGGCTAGCGGGAGGCGGGACAATGAGCAGTTCTTC	CSARAASGRRDNEQFF
-	TRBV28	TRBJ2-7	many	TGTGCCAGCAGTTTAAAGGGATACGAGCAGTACTTC	CASSLKGYEQYF
TRBD1	TRBV28	TRBJ2-3	many	TGTGCCAGCAGAGGACAGGGCACAGATACGCAGTATTTT	CASRGQGTDTQYF
TRBD2	TRBV7-3	TRBJ2-1	many	TGTGCCAGCAGCGGTAGCGGGAGGGCCGGGGAGCAGTTCTTC	CASSGSGRAGEQFF
TRBD1	TRBV5-6	TRBJ2-7	few	TGTGCCAGCAGCACAGCACGGGACAGGGGTGACGAGCAGTACTTC	CASSTARDRGDEQYF
-	TRBV15	TRBJ2-5	many	TGTGCCACCAGCCCTCTCGACAGAAAAAAAGAGACCCAGTACTTC	CATSPLDRKKETQYF
-	TRBV9	TRBJ1-5	many	TGTGCCAGCTCTTTCGGGCCAAATCAGCCCCAGCATTTT	CASSFGPNQPQHF
-	TRBV28	TRBJ2-7	many	TGTGCCAGCAGTTTTCCTCTCAGTTCCGGCAGGGTCTCCTACGAGCAGTACTTC	CASSFPLSSGRVSYEQYF
TRBD2	TRBV7-3	TRBJ2-1	many	TGTGCCAGCAGCTTGTCCAGCGGGAGTAGTAATGAGCAGTTCTTC	CASSLSSGSSNEQFF
-	TRBV25-1	TRBJ2-2	few	-	CASSDPGRPSTGELFFF
-	TRBV6-2/TRBV6-3	TRBJ1-1	many	TGTGCCAACCAACCGGTCACTGAAGCTTTCTTT	CANQPVTEAFF
TRBD2	TRBV28	TRBJ2-2	many	TGTGCCAGCAGTTTAGGGTTACTAGCGAGCACCGGGGAGCTGTTTTTT	CASSLGLLASTGELFF
TRBD1	TRBV30	TRBJ1-4	many	TGTGCCTGGAGTGCAAAAACAGGGGGAAATGAAAAACTGTTTTTT	CAWSAKTGGNEKLFF
-	TRBV19	TRBJ2-7	many	TGTGCCAGTAGTAGAACCGGGACCGCCTCCTACGAGCAGTACTTC	CASSRTGTASYEQYF
-	TRBV28	TRBJ1-6	many	TGTGCCAGCACCACGGTGGGCTCGAGTTCACCCCTCCACTTT	CASTTVGSSSPLHF
-	TRBV6-2/TRBV6-3	TRBJ2-3	-	TGTGCCAGCAGTGTCGGGGCAGACACAGATATGCAGTATTTT	CASSVGADTDMQYF
TRBD2	TRBV7-2	TRBJ2-2	many	TGTGCCAGCAGCTTAGCTACTAGCGGCAACACCGGGGAGCTGTTTTTT	CASSLATSGNTGELFF
-	TRBV5-1	TRBJ2-7	many	TGCGCCAGCAGCGCAGCGAAAGGGGGACCTTCGAGGGAGCAGTACTTC	CASSAAKGGPSREQYF
-	TRBV15	TRBJ2-1	many	TGTGCCACCAGCAGAGGGGGAGAGCAGTTCTTC	CATSRGGEQFF
-	TRBV7-9	TRBJ2-2	many	TGTGCCAGCAGCTTATACGGGGAGCTGTTTTTT	CASSLYGELFF